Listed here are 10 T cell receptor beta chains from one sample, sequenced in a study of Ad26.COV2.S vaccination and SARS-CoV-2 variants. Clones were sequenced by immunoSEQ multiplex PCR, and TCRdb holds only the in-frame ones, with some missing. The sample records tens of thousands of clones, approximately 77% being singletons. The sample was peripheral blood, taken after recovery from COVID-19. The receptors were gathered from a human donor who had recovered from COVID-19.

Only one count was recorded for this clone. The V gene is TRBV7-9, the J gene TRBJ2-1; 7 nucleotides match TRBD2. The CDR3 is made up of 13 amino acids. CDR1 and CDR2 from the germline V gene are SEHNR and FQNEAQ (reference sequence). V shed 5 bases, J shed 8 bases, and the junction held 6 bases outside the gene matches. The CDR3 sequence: CASSIYGGDEQFF. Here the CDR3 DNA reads TGTGCCAGCAGCATATATGGGGGGGATGAGCAGTTCTTC.

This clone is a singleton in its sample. The DNA of the CDR3 is TGTGCCAGCAGCGCCTACCAGGGATCCTACGAGCAGTACTTC. Encoded protein: CASSAYQGSYEQYF. The chain couples TRBV9 to TRBJ2-7; TRBD1 might be the D (5 bases). Germline V gene sequence: CDR1 SGDLS, CDR2 YYNGEE. The CDR3 has 14 amino acids. The V gene lost 3 bases and the J gene lost 1 base, with 11 bases spanning the gap.

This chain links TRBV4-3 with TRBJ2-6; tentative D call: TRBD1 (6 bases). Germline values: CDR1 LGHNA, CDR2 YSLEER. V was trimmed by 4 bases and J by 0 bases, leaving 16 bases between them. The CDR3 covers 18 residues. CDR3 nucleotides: TGCGCCAGCAGCCTCTTCCGACAGGCGAGCTCTGGGGCCAACGTCCTGACTTTC. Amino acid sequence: CASSLFRQASSGANVLTF.

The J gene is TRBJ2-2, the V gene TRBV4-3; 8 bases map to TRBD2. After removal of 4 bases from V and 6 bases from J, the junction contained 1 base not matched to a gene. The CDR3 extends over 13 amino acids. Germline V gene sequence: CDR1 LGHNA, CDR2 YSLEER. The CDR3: CASSLGLAGELFF. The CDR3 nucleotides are TGCGCCAGCAGCCTGGGACTAGCCGGGGAGCTGTTTTTT.

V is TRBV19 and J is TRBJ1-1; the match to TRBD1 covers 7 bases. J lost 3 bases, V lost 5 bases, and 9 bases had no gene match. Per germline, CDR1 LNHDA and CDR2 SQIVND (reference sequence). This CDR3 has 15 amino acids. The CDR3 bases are TGTGCCAGTAGTTCCAGACAGGGAGTCTACACTGAAGCTTTCTTT. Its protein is CASSSRQGVYTEAFF.

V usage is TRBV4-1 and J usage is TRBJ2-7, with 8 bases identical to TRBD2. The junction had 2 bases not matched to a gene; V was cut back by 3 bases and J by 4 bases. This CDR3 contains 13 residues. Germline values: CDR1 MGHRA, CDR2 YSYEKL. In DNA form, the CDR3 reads TGCGCCAGCAGCCACCGACTAGCGTACGAGCAGTACTTC. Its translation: CASSHRLAYEQYF.

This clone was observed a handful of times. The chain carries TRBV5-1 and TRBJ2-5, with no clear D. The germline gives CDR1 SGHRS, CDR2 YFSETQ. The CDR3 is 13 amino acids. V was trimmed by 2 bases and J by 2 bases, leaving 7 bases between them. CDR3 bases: TGCGCCAGCAGCTTTCAAGCACAAGAGACCCAGTACTTC. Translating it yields CASSFQAQETQYF.

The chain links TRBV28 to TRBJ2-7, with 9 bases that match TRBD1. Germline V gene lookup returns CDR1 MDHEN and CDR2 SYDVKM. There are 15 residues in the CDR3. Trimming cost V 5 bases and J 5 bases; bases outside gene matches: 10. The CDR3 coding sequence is TGTGCCAGCAGTAGACAGGACAGGGGCTATCACGAGCAGTACTTC. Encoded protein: CASSRQDRGYHEQYF.

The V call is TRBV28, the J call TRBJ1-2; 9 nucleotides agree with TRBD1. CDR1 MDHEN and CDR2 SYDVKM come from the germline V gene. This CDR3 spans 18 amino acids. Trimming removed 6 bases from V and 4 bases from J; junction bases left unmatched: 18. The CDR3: CASSLGGWDRAKPYGYTF. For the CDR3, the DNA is TGTGCCAGCAGCTTAGGAGGATGGGACAGGGCAAAACCCTATGGCTACACCTTC.

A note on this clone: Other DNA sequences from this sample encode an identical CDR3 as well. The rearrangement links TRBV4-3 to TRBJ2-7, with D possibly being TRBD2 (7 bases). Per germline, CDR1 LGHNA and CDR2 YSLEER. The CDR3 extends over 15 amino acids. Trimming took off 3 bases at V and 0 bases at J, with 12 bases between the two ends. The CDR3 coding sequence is TGCGCCAGCAGCCAGGGGAGGGGGAGCTCCTACGAGCAGTACTTC. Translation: CASSQGRGSSYEQYF.